A single TCR beta chain is shown here with its context. This clonotype was observed many times. Its antigen remains undetermined. No base quality values were provided; no much bigger clone lies one nucleotide off. PBMCs were isolated by Ficoll-Paque density gradient centrifugation. This record comes from a study of T-cell memory formation after mild COVID-19 listed by TCRdb under 2021. Background for the entire study: TCR sequence clusters from the two donors were found to be largely donor specific. In a couple of donors, T-cell clones that expanded and contracted after mild COVID-19 were tracked by sequencing TCRalpha and TCRbeta repertoires over time. The cohort was made up of two young adult volunteers, one female and one male, who were previously healthy.

What the work shows at the level of the full study, not this receptor alone: Contracting CD4+ clones were located mainly in the CM and EM memory subsets, whereas CD8+ clones were found to be enriched in EMRA. SARS-CoV-2 specificity was not confirmed for the second-wave clones peaking on day 37. Clones contracting from day 15 to 85 had balanced CD4/CD8 phenotypes, while a second wave expanding from day 15 to 37 was biased towards CD4+. Some responding clones were found in pre-infection memory, which suggests that pre-existing cross-reactive memory T cells took part in the SARS-CoV-2 response. Only a couple of mild cases were covered in the study, and larger cohorts including severe cases with pre-infection samples were considered necessary.

Sequencing took place on an Illumina NovaSeq 6000. TCRalpha and TCRbeta cDNA libraries were constructed by 5'RACE with constant-segment primers, with sample barcodes and unique molecular identifiers being introduced. Trizol reagent was used to extract RNA from every sample. The libraries were amplified in two PCR steps, and the second step added a second sample barcode and Illumina TruSeq adapters. Sequencing of libraries was performed on an Illumina NovaSeq with 2 x 150 bp paired-end reads. In the original analysis: With migec v1.2.7, reads were demultiplexed and then collapsed into UMI-guided consensus sequences. With mixcr v2.1.11, UMI consensuses were aligned to TRA and TRB V and J templates and assembled into clonotypes. A clonotype was counted as expanded or contracted only if both edgeR and NoisET called the change significant, with noise models trained on biological replicates. edgeR calls used a false discovery rate-adjusted p below 0.01 and a log2 fold-change threshold of 1. As an exploratory analysis of dynamics, PCA with hierarchical clustering was applied to max-normalized trajectories of the 1000 most abundant clonotypes. Separately sequenced CD4+ and CD8+ repertoires were used to assign the CD4 or CD8 phenotype of responding clones. TCRdb reprocessing: public reads trimmed at Q25 with fastp, clones called with MiXCR, in-frame beta chains kept. Identical CDR3 proteins give one entry, which carries the most common genes and DNA. These V and J calls originate from TCRdb's pipeline instead of the authors' own analysis. This sample has approximately 560,000 distinct CDR3 sequences in its table, and roughly a sixth of those were observed once. The leading ten clones occupy about 8.1% of the sample.

CDR1 and CDR2 are drawn from the germline V gene: LGHNA, YNFKEQ. Its CDR3 holds 14 amino acids, cysteine through phenylalanine. The kept DNA is CDR3 alone, 42 bases in frame from the first base. Trimming takes 1 base off V and 2 bases off J; junction bases not matched to a gene: 0. Material: PBMCs or a T cell subset sorted from them (not recorded which). The sequence is built from TRBV4-2 and TRBJ2-5; 8 middle bases align to TRBD1. This TCR was sampled from an adult woman who had mild COVID-19 (a few samples of this study predate the infection). The sample titles of this study are shuffled in the database, so cell type and time point are left out; the donor was told from shared clones. The encoded CDR3 is CASSQGTGQETQYF. The DNA is as follows: TGTGCCAGCAGCCAAGGGACAGGGCAAGAGACCCAGTACTTC.